These T cell receptor beta chains were read from a single sample in a study of T cells in localized non-small cell lung cancer. Assay used: immunoSEQ multiplex PCR; TCRdb lists only in-frame clones, some missing. The sample has about 36,000 clones; around 85% are singletons. The material was peripheral blood, obtained before any cancer treatment. The origin of the receptors is a woman aged 40-69 years with stage I lung adenocarcinoma. Each CDR3 is given with its conserved first and last residue. A D gene is named only where the DNA matches it firmly. Some rows have no size entry. The others give once, few or many, or a class for an expanded clone.

j_call d_call v_call clone_size cdr3_aa cdr3_nt
TRBJ1-2 . TRBV29-1 . CSVSDRIYGYTF TGCAGCGTCTCTGACAGGATCTATGGCTACACCTTC
TRBJ1-2 TRBD1 TRBV5-5 . CASSSNPGQKNYGYTF TGTGCCAGCAGTTCAAATCCGGGACAGAAGAACTATGGCTACACCTTC
TRBJ2-6 . TRBV11-2 once CASSPSRGANVLTF TGTGCCAGCAGCCCCTCGCGTGGGGCCAACGTCCTGACTTTC
TRBJ2-2 . TRBV5-8 . CASSQPKELNTGELFF TGTGCCAGCAGCCAGCCCAAAGAACTGAACACCGGGGAGCTGTTTTTT
TRBJ1-5 . TRBV19 . CASSIANRFSNQPQHF TGTGCCAGTAGTATCGCCAACAGATTTAGCAATCAGCCCCAGCATTTT
TRBJ2-3 . TRBV7-8 . CASSPRPSSTDTQYF TGTGCCAGCAGCCCTCGACCGAGTAGCACAGATACGCAGTATTTT
TRBJ2-7 . TRBV5-1 . CASSLVWGGSYEQYF TGCGCCAGCAGCTTGGTGTGGGGCGGCTCCTACGAGCAGTACTTC
TRBJ1-3 . TRBV11-3 . CASSFRGGGNTIYF TGTGCCAGCAGCTTCAGAGGGGGAGGAAACACCATATATTTT
TRBJ1-5 TRBD1 TRBV10-1 . CANYSGGDRETFSNQPQHF TGCGCCAATTATTCGGGCGGAGACAGGGAGACCTTTAGCAATCAGCCCCAGCATTTT
TRBJ2-5 TRBD2 TRBV5-1 . CASSFGTSTLQETQYF TGCGCCAGCAGCTTTGGGACTAGCACCCTACAAGAGACCCAGTACTTC
TRBJ1-3 . TRBV25-1 . CASSEKESGNTIYF TGTGCCAGCAGTGAAAAGGAGTCTGGAAACACCATATATTTT
TRBJ2-1 TRBD1 TRBV6-4 . CASSFDRVGEQFF TGTGCCAGCAGTTTTGACAGGGTGGGTGAGCAGTTCTTC
TRBJ2-2 . TRBV7-8 . CASSSPQSRAGELFF TGTGCCAGCAGCTCCCCCCAGTCGAGGGCCGGGGAGCTGTTTTTT
TRBJ2-7 TRBD1 TRBV11-2 . CASSLAGTGGGEQYF TGTGCCAGCAGCTTGGCAGGGACAGGGGGCGGCGAGCAGTACTTC
TRBJ2-5 TRBD2 TRBV5-6 . CASSPGIAGLETQYF TGTGCCAGCAGCCCTGGAATAGCGGGGTTAGAGACCCAGTACTTC
TRBJ1-2 . TRBV27 . CASGQHYGYTF TGTGCCAGTGGACAGCACTATGGCTACACCTTC
TRBJ2-3 . TRBV29-1 . CSVVGTGTGCYF .
TRBJ1-2 TRBD1 TRBV28 . CASSLVVTGDGYTF TGTGCCAGCAGTTTAGTCGTGACAGGGGATGGCTACACCTTC
TRBJ2-3 . TRBV28 . CASSPRGRASDTQYF TGTGCCAGCAGTCCTCGGGGCAGGGCGTCAGATACGCAGTATTTT
TRBJ2-6 . TRBV19 once CASSRESSSGANVLTF TGTGCCAGTAGTAGAGAGTCAAGCTCTGGGGCCAACGTCCTGACTTTC
TRBJ2-7 . TRBV5-1 . CASSSQGTAYEQYF TGCGCCAGCAGCTCCCAGGGAACCGCCTACGAGCAGTACTTC
TRBJ1-1 . TRBV28 . CASSLTRTANTEAFF TGTGCCAGCAGTTTAACGAGGACGGCGAACACTGAAGCTTTCTTT
TRBJ1-4 . TRBV11-2 . CASSLGRGRGNEKLFF TGTGCCAGCAGCTTAGGACGGGGAAGGGGTAATGAAAAACTGTTTTTT
TRBJ1-2 TRBD1 TRBV18 . CASSQEGQDGGIYGYTF TGTGCCAGCTCCCAGGAGGGACAGGACGGCGGAATATATGGCTACACCTTC
TRBJ1-2 TRBD1 TRBV7-9 . CASSLSGTGGNYGYTF TGTGCCAGCAGCTTATCCGGGACAGGGGGGAACTATGGCTACACCTTC
TRBJ2-7 . TRBV6-1 once CASSPQIGREQYF TGTGCCAGCAGCCCTCAGATCGGGAGAGAGCAGTACTTC
TRBJ1-1 TRBD1 TRBV30 . CAWSAQQGAEAFF TGTGCCTGGAGTGCACAACAGGGGGCTGAAGCTTTCTTT
TRBJ2-1 TRBD1 TRBV18 . CASSPGQIEQFF TGTGCCAGCTCACCGGGACAGATAGAGCAGTTCTTC
TRBJ2-7 . TRBV5-1 . CASNGGQTHLAFYEQYF TGCGCCAGCAACGGGGGACAGACCCACCTCGCCTTCTACGAGCAGTACTTC
TRBJ1-2 . TRBV29-1 . CSVGDPQKHGYTF TGCAGCGTGGGGGACCCCCAAAAGCATGGCTACACCTTC
TRBJ2-1 . TRBV4-3 . CASSPDSHRYNEQFF TGCGCCAGCAGCCCCGACAGTCATCGTTACAATGAGCAGTTCTTC
TRBJ1-2 . TRBV2 . CASRGSFYGYTF TGTGCCAGCCGAGGATCTTTCTATGGCTACACCTTC
TRBJ1-1 . TRBV28 . CASSLAQPGRPDAEAFF TGTGCCAGCAGTTTAGCCCAACCGGGACGCCCTGACGCTGAAGCTTTCTTT
TRBJ2-2 . TRBV7-9 . CASIGQDTGELFF TGTGCCAGCATTGGCCAGGATACCGGGGAGCTGTTTTTT
TRBJ1-2 TRBD1 TRBV7-9 . CASSLAGQGVGGYTF TGTGCCAGCAGCTTGGCGGGACAGGGGGTCGGTGGCTACACCTTC
TRBJ1-2 . TRBV4-2 . CASSLREGDGYTF TGTGCCAGCAGCCTCAGGGAGGGGGATGGCTACACCTTC
TRBJ1-2 . TRBV5-4 . CASTPDPGADYGYTF TGTGCCAGCACCCCGGACCCGGGGGCAGACTATGGCTACACCTTC
TRBJ2-7 TRBD1 TRBV5-1 . CASSTRDSSYEQYF TGCGCCAGCAGCACCCGGGACAGCTCCTACGAGCAGTACTTC
TRBJ2-4 TRBD1 TRBV11-1 . CASSLGQGAAKNIQYF TGTGCCAGCAGCTTAGGACAGGGGGCGGCCAAAAACATTCAGTACTTC
TRBJ2-3 TRBD2 TRBV5-4 . CASSLASGGASTDTQYF TGTGCCAGCAGCTTGGCTAGCGGGGGGGCTAGCACAGATACGCAGTATTTT
TRBJ1-5 . TRBV4-1 few CASSQEGGSNQPQHF TGCGCCAGCAGCCAAGAAGGAGGGAGCAATCAGCCCCAGCATTTT
TRBJ1-1 . TRBV25-1 few CASSEVVGPGTEAFF TGTGCCAGCAGTGAAGTGGTAGGGCCGGGGACTGAAGCTTTCTTT
TRBJ1-1 . TRBV28 . CASSLYTEAFF TGTGCCAGCAGTTTGTACACTGAAGCTTTCTTT
TRBJ1-1 . TRBV7-2 . CASRMGLNTEAFF TGTGCCAGCAGGATGGGTTTGAACACTGAAGCTTTCTTT
TRBJ1-5 . TRBV7-9 . CASSLVDQPQHF TGTGCCAGCAGCTTAGTAGATCAGCCCCAGCATTTT
TRBJ1-1 . TRBV7-2 . CASSLYRGLGRTEAFF TGTGCCAGCAGCTTATATCGGGGTCTAGGTCGGACTGAAGCTTTCTTT
TRBJ2-2 . TRBV5-1 . CASSLDGMAGELFF TGCGCCAGCAGCTTGGACGGGATGGCCGGGGAGCTGTTTTTT
TRBJ1-1 . TRBV19 . CASSIGWGENTEAFF TGTGCCAGTAGTATAGGGTGGGGAGAGAACACTGAAGCTTTCTTT